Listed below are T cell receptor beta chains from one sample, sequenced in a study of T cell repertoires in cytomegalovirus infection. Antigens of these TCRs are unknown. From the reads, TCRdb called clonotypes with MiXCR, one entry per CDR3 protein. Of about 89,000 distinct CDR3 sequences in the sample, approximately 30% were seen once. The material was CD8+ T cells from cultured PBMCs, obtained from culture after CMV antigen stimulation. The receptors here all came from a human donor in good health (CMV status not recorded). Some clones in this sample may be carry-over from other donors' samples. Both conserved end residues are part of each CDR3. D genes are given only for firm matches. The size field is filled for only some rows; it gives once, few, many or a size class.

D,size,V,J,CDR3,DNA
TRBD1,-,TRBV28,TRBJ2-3,CASSGGPGTQYF,TGTGCCAGCTCAGGGGGCCCTGGTACGCAGTATTTT
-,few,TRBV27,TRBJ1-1,CASRDSGTEAFF,TGTGCCAGCAGGGACAGTGGCACTGAAGCTTTCTTT
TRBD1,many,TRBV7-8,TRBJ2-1,CASSLPGTGFDNEQFF,TGTGCCAGCAGCCTCCCGGGGACAGGGTTCGACAATGAGCAGTTCTTC
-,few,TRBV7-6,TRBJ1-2,CASSFSPDRNYGYTF,TGTGCCAGCAGCTTCTCACCTGACAGGAACTATGGCTACACCTTC
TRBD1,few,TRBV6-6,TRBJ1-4,CASSYIRGEKLFF,TGTGCCAGCAGTTATATCAGGGGGGAAAAACTGTTTTTT
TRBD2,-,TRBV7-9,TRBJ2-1,CASSFSNGGLNEQFF,TGTGCCAGCAGCTTCTCAAACGGGGGGTTAAATGAGCAGTTCTTC
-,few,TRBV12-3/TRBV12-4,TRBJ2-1,CASTQGRLVAHEQFF,TGTGCCAGCACCCAGGGGAGACTAGTCGCACATGAGCAGTTCTTC
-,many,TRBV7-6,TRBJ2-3,CASSSQTVYTDTQYF,TGTGCCAGCAGCTCCCAGACAGTCTACACAGATACGCAGTATTTT
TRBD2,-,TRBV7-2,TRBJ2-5,CASSKGRGYQETQYF,TGTGCCAGCAGCAAAGGGCGGGGGTACCAAGAGACCCAGTACTTC
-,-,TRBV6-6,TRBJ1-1,CASSSPGMNTEAFF,TGTGCCAGCAGTTCCCCGGGGATGAACACTGAAGCTTTCTTT
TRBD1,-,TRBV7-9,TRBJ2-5,CASSPNRQGPDQETQYF,TGTGCCAGCAGCCCCAATCGACAGGGGCCGGACCAAGAGACCCAGTACTTC
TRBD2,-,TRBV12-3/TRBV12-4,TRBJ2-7,CASPDGLAGVGEQYF,TGTGCCAGCCCCGATGGACTAGCGGGGGTAGGAGAGCAGTACTTC
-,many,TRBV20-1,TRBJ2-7,CSARVEGGGTNEQYF,TGCAGTGCTAGAGTTGAGGGTGGGGGGACCAACGAGCAGTACTTC
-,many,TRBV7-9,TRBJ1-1,CASSTLTTEAFF,TGTGCCAGCAGCACCCTGACCACTGAAGCTTTCTTT
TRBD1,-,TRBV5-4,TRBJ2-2,CASSQNRGQGRELFF,TGTGCCAGCAGTCAAAACAGGGGGCAGGGACGGGAGCTGTTTTTT
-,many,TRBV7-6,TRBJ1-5,CASSQLDQPQHF,TGTGCCAGCAGTCAACTAGATCAGCCCCAGCATTTT
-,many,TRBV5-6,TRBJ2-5,CASSFWGVETQYF,TGTGCCAGCAGCTTCTGGGGCGTTGAGACCCAGTACTTC
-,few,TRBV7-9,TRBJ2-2,CASSGNTGELFF,TGTGCCAGCAGCGGGAACACCGGGGAGCTGTTTTTT
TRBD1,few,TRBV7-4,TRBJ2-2,CASSLGWDRVYTGELFF,TGTGCCAGCAGCCTAGGCTGGGACAGGGTGTACACCGGGGAGCTGTTTTTT
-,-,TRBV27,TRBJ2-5,CASSLRGRQETQYF,TGTGCCAGCAGTTTGAGGGGCAGGCAAGAGACCCAGTACTTC
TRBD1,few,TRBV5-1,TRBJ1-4,CASSTPTGQGFNEKLFF,TGCGCCAGCAGCACCCCGACGGGACAGGGGTTTAATGAAAAACTGTTTTTT
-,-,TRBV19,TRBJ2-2,CASSGGSTSGELFF,TGTGCCAGTAGTGGGGGCAGTACCTCCGGGGAGCTGTTTTTT
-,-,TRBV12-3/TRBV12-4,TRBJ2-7,CASSLSGREQYF,TGTGCCAGCAGTTTATCAGGGCGCGAGCAGTACTTC
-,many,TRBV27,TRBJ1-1,CASSLLGTEAFF,TGTGCCAGCAGTTTACTGGGGACTGAAGCTTTCTTT
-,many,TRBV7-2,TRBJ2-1,CASSLEARAPGNEQFF,TGTGCCAGCAGCTTAGAGGCTAGGGCCCCCGGGAATGAGCAGTTCTTC
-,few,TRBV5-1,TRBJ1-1,CASSLDGSNTEAFF,TGCGCCAGCAGCTTGGATGGATCGAACACTGAAGCTTTCTTT
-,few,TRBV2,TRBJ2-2,CASKLSNTGELFF,TGTGCCAGCAAACTCTCGAACACCGGGGAGCTGTTTTTT
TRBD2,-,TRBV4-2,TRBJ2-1,CASSQELRTSLVEQFF,TGTGCCAGCAGCCAAGAACTACGGACTAGTTTAGTTGAGCAGTTCTTC
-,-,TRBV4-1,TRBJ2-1,CASSHDARRVVWNEQFF,TGCGCCAGCAGCCATGACGCTCGGAGGGTCGTCTGGAATGAGCAGTTCTTC
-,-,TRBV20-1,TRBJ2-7,CSASDETLRVEQYF,TGCAGTGCTAGTGATGAGACCCTCAGGGTCGAGCAGTACTTC